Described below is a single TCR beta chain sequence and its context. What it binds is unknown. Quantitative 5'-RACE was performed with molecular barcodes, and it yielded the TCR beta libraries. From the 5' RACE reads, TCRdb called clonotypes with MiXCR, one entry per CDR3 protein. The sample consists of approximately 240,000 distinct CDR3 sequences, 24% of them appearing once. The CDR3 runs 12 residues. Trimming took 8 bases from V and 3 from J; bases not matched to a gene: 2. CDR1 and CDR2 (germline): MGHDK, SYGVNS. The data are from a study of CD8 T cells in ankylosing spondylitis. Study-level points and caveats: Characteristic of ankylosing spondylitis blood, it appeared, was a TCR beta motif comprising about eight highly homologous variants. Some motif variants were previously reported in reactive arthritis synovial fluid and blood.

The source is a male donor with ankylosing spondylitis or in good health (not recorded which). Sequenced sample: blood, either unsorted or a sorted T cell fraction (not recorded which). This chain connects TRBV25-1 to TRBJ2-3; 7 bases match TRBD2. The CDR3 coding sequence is TGTGCCAGCTGTAGCGGGACAGATACGCAGTATTTT. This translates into CASCSGTDTQYF.